What follows is one T cell receptor (beta chain) and its context. This specimen comes from a study of CD8 T cells in Susac syndrome. Study-level background: Treatment at blood withdrawal was none, corticosteroids, or intravenous immunoglobulin alone in Susac syndrome patients.

RNA in amounts of about 0.45 to 1 ug was reverse transcribed with random hexamers. The immunoSEQ assay covered 54 Vbeta and 13 Jbeta segments for CDR3. TCRdb itself ran the immunoSEQ multiplex PCR reads through MiXCR, one entry per CDR3 protein. This table holds 56,000 or so distinct CDR3 sequences, more than 85% found once. Sequencing of TCR beta was carried out in blood CD8+ and CD4+ T cells. TEMRA cells were enriched by FACS, while CD8+ and CD4+ T cells were obtained through a negative isolation that was performed magnetically. V was cut by 3 bases and J by 2 bases, with 4 bases left in between. The CDR3 has 11 amino acids. Per germline, CDR1 DFQATT and CDR2 SNEGSKA (reference sequence).

The chain is built from TRBV20-1 and TRBJ1-1; the D is unclear. Sample: CD8+ T cells from PBMCs. The receptor was isolated from a human donor with Susac syndrome. The CDR3, as DNA: TGCAGTGCTAGGATTAACACTGAAGCTTTCTTT. This translates into CSARINTEAFF.